This entry concerns a single T cell receptor beta chain. The recovered donors of Cohort 3 showed two negative PCRs, clearance, or symptom resolution. These data belong to a study of blood T cell repertoires in COVID-19. Study context: T cells, B-cell-depleted T cells, or PBMCs supplied cDNA or gDNA.

V lost 5 bases and J 7 bases, leaving 29 bases between the germline ends. The CDR3 is 18 amino acids. From germline, CDR1 is SGHDN and CDR2 FVKESK. TCRdb's table, derived via immunoSEQ multiplex PCR, lists solely in-frame clones and lacks some. The data show 250,000 to 350,000 clones, more than 90% seen once. The sequence was obtained from a man aged 60 to 75 who had recovered from COVID-19. The specimen was PBMCs or T cells enriched from blood (not recorded which). The gene calls are TRBV14 and TRBJ1-2; tentatively, D is TRBD1 (6 bases). The CDR3 spells CASSARLRQVRGAIGYTF. As DNA, the CDR3 is TGTGCCAGCAGCGCCCGCCTTCGACAGGTCCGAGGGGCTATTGGCTACACCTTC.